The present entry profiles one T cell receptor beta chain with its context. The antigen is not known. Sequenced by immunoSEQ multiplex PCR; TCRdb stores in-frame clones only, minus some. This table holds about 11,000 clones, about 68% found once. The V end lost 1 base, the J end lost 0 bases, and 19 bases lay between the germline ends. The CDR3 extends over 20 amino acids. The germline gives CDR1 SGHDN, CDR2 FVKESK. Blood donors, with a median age of about 56 years (range about 20-80) and less than 60% female, made up the healthy control group. This record belongs to a study of somatic mutations in cytotoxic T cells in rheumatoid arthritis. Study-level findings and limits: Measured CD8+ T-cell clonality, a value compared between rheumatoid arthritis patients and age-matched healthy controls, did not differ significantly. Of under 85 patients, fewer than 10 had a largest CD8+ clone that exceeded 20% of CD8+ cells.

This chain joins TRBV14 and TRBJ2-6; TRBD2 is a possible D gene (6 bases). This receptor was taken from a man in his 70s in good health. Sequences were obtained from CD8+ T cells sorted from blood. Here the CDR3 DNA reads TGTGCCAGCAGCCAAGGGCGGGGCACAATCTTCCTCTCTGGGGCCAACGTCCTGACTTTC. Its translation is CASSQGRGTIFLSGANVLTF.